This entry lists 22 T cell receptor beta chains sequenced from one sample in a study of regulatory dendritic cells for organ transplantation. Allogeneic regulatory or mature dendritic cells were co-cultured for 5 days with CFSE-labeled sorted T cells at 1:10. The repertoire was sequenced with immunoSEQ multiplex PCR; TCRdb's copy has only in-frame clones and lacks some. The table records 10,000 to 15,000 clones, nearly 90% of them present only once. No cognate antigen is known for these TCRs. Source material: naive CD8+ T cells from blood cultured with regulatory dendritic cells. Sample subset: CD45RA+ naive T cells. The receptor set was obtained from a human donor in good health.

V and J are TRBV19 and TRBJ2-7, with 11 bases identical to TRBD1. Germline V gene lookup returns CDR1 LNHDA and CDR2 SQIVND (reference sequence). The V and J ends lost 5 bases and 2 bases, in that order; junction bases with no gene match: 8. The CDR3 contains 16 residues. CDR3 region: CASSRDRGYQPYEQYF. In nucleotides, the CDR3 is TGTGCCAGTAGTCGGGACAGGGGGTACCAGCCCTACGAGCAGTACTTC.

The chain uses TRBV28 and TRBJ1-1, with 10 bases that match TRBD1. Germline assignment: CDR1 MDHEN and CDR2 SYDVKM. The CDR3 loop spans 12 amino acids. The ends lost 9 bases at V and 6 bases at J; junction bases unmatched: 4. The CDR3 protein is CASSGTGAEAFF. In nucleotides, the CDR3 is TGTGCCAGTTCGGGGACAGGGGCTGAAGCTTTCTTT.

This clone occurred a few times. The V and J genes are TRBV7-9 and TRBJ1-1, with D maybe TRBD1 (6 bases). Trimming left V 6 bases short and J 4 bases short, with 12 bases between. CDR1 SEHNR and CDR2 FQNEAQ come from the germline V gene (reference sequence). There are 13 residues in the CDR3. Here the CDR3 reads CASSTTGTTEAFF. CDR3 DNA sequence: TGTGCCAGCAGTACTACAGGGACCACTGAAGCTTTCTTT.

The chain joins TRBV9 to TRBJ2-6; TRBD1 agrees at 7 bases. After removal of 4 bases from V and 2 bases from J, the junction contained 9 bases not matched to a gene. The V gene's germline CDR1 is SGDLS and CDR2 YYNGEE. The CDR3 is 17 residues long. CDR3 in amino acids: CASSPPRGQAGANVLTF. The CDR3 DNA sequence: TGTGCCAGCAGCCCCCCAAGAGGACAGGCTGGGGCCAACGTCCTGACTTTC.

The chain uses TRBV4-3 and TRBJ2-1; D is perhaps TRBD1 or TRBD2 (5 bases each). CDR1 is LGHNA and CDR2 is YSLEER in the germline V gene. V dropped 4 bases and J dropped 4 bases, with 11 bases sitting between them. This CDR3 contains 14 residues. CDR3 DNA: TGCGCCAGCAGCCTCCGGGGCTCGTACAATGAGCAGTTCTTC. Translation gives CASSLRGSYNEQFF.

The chain links TRBV9 to TRBJ2-1; 7 bases align to TRBD2. J gave up 3 bases and V 0 bases, and 3 bases lay outside the gene matches. Germline CDR1 reads SGDLS; CDR2 reads YYNGEE. The CDR3 consists of 15 residues. For the CDR3, the DNA is TGTGCCAGCAGCGTAGTGGCGGGGGTCTACAATGAGCAGTTCTTC. Its translation is CASSVVAGVYNEQFF.

This clone showed up just a few times. The CDR3 DNA sequence: TGTGCCAGCAGCGGATCGACAGGGCACTGGGAGCAGTACTTC. Translation gives CASSGSTGHWEQYF. The rearrangement links TRBV9 to TRBJ2-7, with TRBD1 matching 7 bases. The CDR3 consists of 14 residues. Losses at the gene ends were 3 bases for V and 7 bases for J; bases not matched to a gene: 10. CDR1 SGDLS and CDR2 YYNGEE come from the germline V gene.

This chain uses TRBV10-3 with TRBJ2-7; D may be TRBD1 or TRBD2 (6 bases each). V lost 2 bases, J lost 4 bases, and 15 bases lay in between. From germline, CDR1 is ENHRY and CDR2 SYGVKD. The CDR3 has 15 residues. CDR3 in DNA: TGTGCCATCAGTGAGCCGAAGGGGGAGGTGTACGAGCAGTACTTC. It encodes CAISEPKGEVYEQYF.

The J gene is TRBJ2-5, the V gene TRBV30; D not resolved. With 5 bases removed from V and 0 bases from J, the gap between germline ends came to 7 bases. Germline CDR1 GTSNPN, CDR2 SVGIG (reference sequence). There are 12 residues in the CDR3. The CDR3 loop reads CAWDQYQETQYF. Written as DNA, the CDR3 is TGTGCCTGGGATCAGTACCAAGAGACCCAGTACTTC.

Regarding this clone: An end of the junction does not agree with germline; a read error may underlie this. The chain couples TRBV7-7 to TRBJ2-1; 11 bases fit TRBD2. CDR1 is SSHAT, CDR2 FNYEAQ, per germline (reference sequence). The CDR3 spans 15 residues. The CDR3 region has the DNA TGTGCTAGCAGTACTAGCGGGAGCTCCTACAATGAGCAGTTCTTC. It is translated as CASSTSGSSYNEQFF.

The gene calls are TRBV7-9 and TRBJ1-1; 11 nucleotides line up with TRBD1. V gave up 4 bases and J gave up 5 bases; unmatched junction bases: 12. The CDR3 is 17 amino acids. Germline loops: CDR1 SEHNR, CDR2 FQNEAQ (reference sequence). CDR3 DNA: TGTGCCAGCAGCTCACCTCTTACCGGGACAGGGGGTACTGAAGCTTTCTTT. It codes for CASSSPLTGTGGTEAFF.

The chain is built from TRBV30 and TRBJ1-1, with 7 bases lining up with TRBD1. Germline CDR1 is GTSNPN and CDR2 is SVGIG (reference sequence). V shed 4 bases, J shed 4 bases, and the junction held 3 bases outside the gene matches. This CDR3 is 12 amino acids long. The CDR3 protein is CAWIYRGTEAFF. In DNA form, the CDR3 reads TGTGCCTGGATTTACAGGGGCACTGAAGCTTTCTTT.

This clone was seen once. This CDR3 reads CASSLTSGRAYEQYF. The CDR3 DNA reads as TGTGCCAGCAGCTTAACTAGCGGGAGGGCCTACGAGCAGTACTTC. This chain uses TRBV11-2 with TRBJ2-7; 13 nucleotides match TRBD2. Trimming removed 2 bases from V and 2 bases from J; junction bases left unmatched: 0. From germline, CDR1 is SGHAT and CDR2 FQNNGV. There are 15 residues in the CDR3.

Only a few counts were recorded for this clone. The gene calls are TRBV6-5 and TRBJ1-2; D is unresolved. The CDR3 has 13 residues. Trimming left V 3 bases short and J 4 bases short, with 9 bases between. CDR1 and CDR2 (germline): MNHEY, SVGAGI. The chain's CDR3 is CASSYARSYGYTF. The CDR3 bases are TGTGCCAGCAGTTATGCGCGGAGCTATGGCTACACCTTC.

The genes are TRBV15 and TRBJ1-2; tentative D call: TRBD1 (5 bases). Germline V gene data show CDR1 as LNHNV and CDR2 as YYDKDF (reference sequence). CDR3 length: 17 residues. V shed 1 base and J shed 0 bases, with 15 bases lying between them. Here the CDR3 reads CATSRVGWGESNYGYTF. CDR3 coding DNA: TGTGCCACCAGCAGAGTTGGGTGGGGGGAATCTAACTATGGCTACACCTTC.

This rearrangement joins TRBV7-2 to TRBJ2-2; weak D call: TRBD2 (6 bases). Per germline, CDR1 SGHTA and CDR2 FQGNSA. Trimming took 8 bases from V and 8 from J, leaving 15 bases between them. The CDR3 is 13 residues long. The CDR3 DNA reads as TGTGCCAGCGGGGGGTCGTCGTCGGGGGAGCTGTTTTTT. Translation gives CASGGSSSGELFF.

This clone has just one count. The chain has TRBV5-4 and TRBJ1-1; possible D gene TRBD1, 5 bases. The V gene's germline CDR1 is SGHNT and CDR2 YYREEE (reference sequence). The V end was cut by 4 bases, the J end by 6 bases, with 16 bases between. The length of the CDR3 is 14 residues. CDR3 residues: CASSPSWGTPEAFF. CDR3 bases: TGTGCCAGCAGCCCTAGTTGGGGGACCCCTGAAGCTTTCTTT.

The chain couples TRBV29-1 to TRBJ2-1; D uncertain. The CDR3 consists of 10 residues. Trimming shortened V by 5 bases and J by 11 bases, and 10 bases separated the two germline ends. Germline V CDR1 and CDR2: SQVTM, ANQGSEA. For the CDR3, the DNA is TGCAGCGTTAGCGAGCCCCAGCAGTTCTTC. Its translation is CSVSEPQQFF.

The genes are TRBV6-5 and TRBJ2-3, with a possible D match to TRBD1 (6 bases). CDR3 length: 16 residues. Trimming cost V 0 bases and J 0 bases, with 10 bases left between them. Germline-derived CDR1 and CDR2 are MNHEY and SVGAGI. In DNA, the CDR3 is TGTGCCAGCAGTTACTCCCCCACAGGGAGCACAGATACGCAGTATTTT. It encodes CASSYSPTGSTDTQYF.

The chain recombines TRBV28 with TRBJ2-1; D uncertain. The CDR3 covers 16 residues. Germline assignment: CDR1 MDHEN and CDR2 SYDVKM. V lost 2 bases and J lost 6, with 17 bases in between. The chain's CDR3 is CASSLEAAILGNEQFF. The CDR3 region has the DNA TGTGCCAGCAGTTTAGAAGCTGCCATTCTGGGCAATGAGCAGTTCTTC.

The J gene is TRBJ1-1, the V gene TRBV20-1, with no clear D. The CDR3 runs 11 residues. V lost 4 bases and J lost 1, with 4 bases in between. Germline assignment: CDR1 DFQATT and CDR2 SNEGSKA (reference sequence). CDR3 amino acids: CSATRNTEAFF. The CDR3 DNA reads as TGCAGTGCTACCAGGAACACTGAAGCTTTCTTT.

This clone has just one count. The chain employs TRBV7-2 and TRBJ1-1; the D gene is possibly TRBD1 (5 bases). Germline V gene data show CDR1 as SGHTA and CDR2 as FQGNSA. V was cut by 8 bases and J by 3 bases, with 16 bases left in between. This CDR3 has 14 amino acids. The CDR3 protein is CASRAGGGDTEAFF. CDR3 nucleotide sequence: TGTGCCAGCCGCGCGGGTGGGGGGGACACTGAAGCTTTCTTT. Variable domain in full (rest from reference TRBV7-2 and TRBJ1-1): GAGVSQSPSNKVTEKGKDVELRCDPISGHTALYWYRQSLGQGLEFLIYFQGNSAPDKSGLPSDRFSAERTGGSVSTLTIQRTQQEDSAVYLCASRAGGGDTEAFFGQGTRLTVV.